The TCR beta chain described here comes from a study of OX40 agonist ivuxolimab in advanced cancers. Regarding the study in general: Ivuxolimab, which targeted the costimulatory receptor OX40 (CD134), was an agonistic, fully human IgG2 monoclonal antibody. Intravenous ivuxolimab was administered to patients every 2 weeks at six dose levels: 0.01, 0.1, 0.3, 1.5, 3 and 10 mg/kg. Among the roughly 52 dose-escalation patients, around 20 had hepatocellular carcinoma, 15 melanoma, 9 renal cell carcinoma and 9 head and neck cancer. In the dose-escalation cohort, approximately 82% of patients were male, and the mean age was roughly 56 years with a range of roughly 20 to 80. Prior anti-PD-1, anti-PD-L1 or anti-CTLA-4 therapy was permitted, and checkpoint inhibitors had been received by roughly 40% of dose-escalation patients. Partial responses occurred in three dose-escalation patients, of whom one had hepatocellular carcinoma and two had cutaneous melanoma. Peripheral TCRbeta sequencing was intended to test whether TCR sequence diversity was altered and clonal T-cell expansion was caused by ivuxolimab. The paper describes the monotherapy dose-escalation part (N = 52 patients) of the phase I trial of ivuxolimab.

Genomic DNA was isolated from the sorted cells so that the TCRbeta CDR3 region could be sequenced. The immunoSEQ Assay was used for sequencing of TCRbeta CDR3 regions. The immuneACCESS repertoire file appears here via TCRdb, limited to in-frame rearrangements. These files lack a portion of the clones; in checked studies, under half of the deficit traces to unresolved V genes, and the cause of the others is not known. The sample table shows about 59,000 clones, and over 80% are seen once. The biggest ten clones account for more than 0.35% of the sample. According to the germline V gene (reference sequence), CDR1 reads LNHDA and CDR2 reads SQIVND. The CDR3 goes from the cysteine to the phenylalanine over 14 residues. The only DNA kept is the CDR3, 42 bases in frame from the first base. Ends trimmed: V by 9 bases, J by 5 bases; bases unmatched to a gene: 12. General findings and caveats noted by the study authors: In the 0.1-3.0 mg/kg groups, partial responders were among the patients with the lowest normalized peripheral clonal expansion, particularly in CD8+ T cells. Low levels of normalized T-cell clonal expansion were also seen in some patients who did not respond. Which antigens the clonally expanded peripheral T cells were specific for was not determined. After ivuxolimab, expanded clones were on average more numerous among CD8+ T cells than among CD4+ T cells. At doses from 0.1 to 3.0 mg/kg, clonal expansion was seen in both CD4+ and CD8+ blood T cells between baseline and week 6.

Notes on this clone: Its antigen target is currently unknown. Base qualities were left out, and no much larger clone turns up one base away.

Patients with autoimmune disease history or receiving systemic immunosuppression were excluded from the trial. Peripheral blood for TCR sequencing was drawn from every dose cohort at baseline, at cycle 4 day 1 and at cycle 7 day 1. Samples were obtained from an open-label, multicenter, first-in-human phase I dose-escalation trial of ivuxolimab. Adults with locally advanced or metastatic melanoma, renal cell, hepatocellular, or head and neck squamous cell carcinoma were enrolled in the trial. Before TCR sequencing, CD4+ T cells and CD8+ T cells were sorted from peripheral blood as separate populations.

This sequence originates from an adult with an advanced solid tumor such as melanoma, head and neck, liver or kidney cancer. Sequences were derived from CD4+ or CD8+ T cells sorted from blood, sampled in a trial of the OX40 agonist ivuxolimab. The V gene is TRBV19 and the J gene is TRBJ2-5; TRBD1 fits 7 bases in the junction. The nucleotides read TGTGCCAGCGCCCGACAGGGCCTAAGGGAGACCCAGTACTTC. The resulting protein is CASARQGLRETQYF.